The clone carrying this T cell receptor (beta chain) was observed a handful of times. What it recognizes is unknown. The CDR3 is 15 residues long. With 8 bases removed from V and 1 base from J, the gap between germline ends came to 14 bases. Germline loops: CDR1 MNHGY, CDR2 SAAAGT. The protocol was immunoSEQ multiplex PCR, while the TCRdb copy is restricted to in-frame clones and leaves out a portion. The sample lists several hundred clones, under 40% occurring once. This entry is derived from a study of T cells in localized non-small cell lung cancer. Study-wide findings and caveats: Uninvolved neighboring lung showed the greatest T cell clonality, exceeding tumor. Those with higher blood T cell density had longer overall survival.

This TCR came from a man between 40 and 69 years old with stage I lung adenocarcinoma. The rearrangement links TRBV6-8 to TRBJ2-2, with a tentative D call TRBD2 (6 bases). Sequenced here: normal lung tissue next to the tumor, sampled before any cancer treatment. The CDR3 sequence: CASGQGEVNTGELFF. CDR3 DNA: TGTGCCAGCGGACAAGGGGAGGTGAACACCGGGGAGCTGTTTTTT.